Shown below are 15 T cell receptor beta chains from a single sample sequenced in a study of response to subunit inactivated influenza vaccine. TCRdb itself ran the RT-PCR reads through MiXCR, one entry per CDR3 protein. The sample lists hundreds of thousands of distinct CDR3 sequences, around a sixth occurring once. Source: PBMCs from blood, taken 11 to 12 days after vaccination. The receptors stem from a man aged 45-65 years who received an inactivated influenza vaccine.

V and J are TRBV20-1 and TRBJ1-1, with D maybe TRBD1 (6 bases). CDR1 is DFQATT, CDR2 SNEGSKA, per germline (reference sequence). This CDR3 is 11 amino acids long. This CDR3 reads CSGQRNTEAFF. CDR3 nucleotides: TGCAGCGGACAGCGCAACACTGAAGCTTTCTTT.

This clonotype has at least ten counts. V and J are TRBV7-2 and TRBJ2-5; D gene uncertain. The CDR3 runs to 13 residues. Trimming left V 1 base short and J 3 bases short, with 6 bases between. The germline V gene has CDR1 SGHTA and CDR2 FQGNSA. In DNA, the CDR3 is TGTGCCAGCAGCTTAGGATCAAAAGAGACCCAGTACTTC. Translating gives CASSLGSKETQYF.

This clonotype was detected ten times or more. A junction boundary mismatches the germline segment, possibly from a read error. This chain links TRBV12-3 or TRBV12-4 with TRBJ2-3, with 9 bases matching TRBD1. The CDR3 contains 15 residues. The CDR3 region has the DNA TGTGCCAGCAGCCTAGGGGACAGGGTCACACATACGCAGTATTTT. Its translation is CASSLGDRVTHTQYF.

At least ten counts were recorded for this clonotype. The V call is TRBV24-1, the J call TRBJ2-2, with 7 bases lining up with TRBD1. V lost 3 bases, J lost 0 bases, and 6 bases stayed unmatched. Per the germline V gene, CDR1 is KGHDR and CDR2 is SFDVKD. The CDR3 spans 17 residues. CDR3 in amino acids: CATSDPPGQSNTGELFF. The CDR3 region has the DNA TGTGCCACCAGTGATCCGCCGGGACAGTCGAACACCGGGGAGCTGTTTTTT.

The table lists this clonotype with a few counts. The CDR3 DNA follows: TGTGCCAGCAGTGGGGGACTAGCGGGGGTTCTAGATACGCAGTATTTT. This sequence encodes CASSGGLAGVLDTQYF. The chain joins TRBV6-1 to TRBJ2-3; TRBD2 matches 14 bases. V dropped 4 bases and J dropped 5; count of bases not matched to a gene: 5. The CDR3 length is 16 residues. From germline, CDR1 is MNHNS and CDR2 SASEGT.

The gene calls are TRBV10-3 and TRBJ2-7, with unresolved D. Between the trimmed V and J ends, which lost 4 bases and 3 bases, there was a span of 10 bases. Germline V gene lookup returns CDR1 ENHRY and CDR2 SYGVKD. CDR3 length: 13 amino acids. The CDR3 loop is CAISGRPHYEQYF. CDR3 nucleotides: TGTGCCATCAGTGGCAGGCCACACTACGAGCAGTACTTC.

The CDR3 DNA follows: TGTGCCAGCAGCCCGCGGGGAAGGCCCGCTAACTATGGCTACACCTTC. This gives the protein CASSPRGRPANYGYTF. The genes are TRBV12-3 or TRBV12-4 and TRBJ1-2; D call uncertain. V was trimmed by 6 bases and J by 0 bases, leaving 17 bases between them. The CDR3 sequence is 16 residues long.

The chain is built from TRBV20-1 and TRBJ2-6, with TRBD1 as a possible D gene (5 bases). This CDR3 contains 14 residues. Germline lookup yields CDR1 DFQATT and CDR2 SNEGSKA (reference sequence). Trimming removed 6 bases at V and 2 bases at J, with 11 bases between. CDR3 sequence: CSAPKGTGANVLTF. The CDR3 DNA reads TGCAGTGCCCCGAAGGGGACTGGGGCCAACGTCCTGACTTTC.

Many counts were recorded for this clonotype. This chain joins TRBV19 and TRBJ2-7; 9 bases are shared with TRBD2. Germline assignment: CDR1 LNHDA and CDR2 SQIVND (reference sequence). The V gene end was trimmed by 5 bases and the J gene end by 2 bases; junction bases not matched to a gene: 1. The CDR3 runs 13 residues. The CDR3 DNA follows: TGTGCCAGTAGTGCGGGAGGGCCCTACGAGCAGTACTTC. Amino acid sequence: CASSAGGPYEQYF.

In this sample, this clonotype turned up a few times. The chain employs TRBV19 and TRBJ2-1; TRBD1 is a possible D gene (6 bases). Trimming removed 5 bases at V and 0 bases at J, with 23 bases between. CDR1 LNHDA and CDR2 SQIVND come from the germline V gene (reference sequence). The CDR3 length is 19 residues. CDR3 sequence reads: CASSQDSPSLLGSYNEQFF. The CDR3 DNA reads TGTGCCAGTAGTCAGGACAGCCCTTCTTTGTTAGGCTCCTACAATGAGCAGTTCTTC.

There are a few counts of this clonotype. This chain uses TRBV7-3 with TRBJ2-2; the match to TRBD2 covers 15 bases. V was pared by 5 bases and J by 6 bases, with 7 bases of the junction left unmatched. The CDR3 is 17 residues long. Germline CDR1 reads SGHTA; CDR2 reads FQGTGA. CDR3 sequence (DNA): TGTGCCAGCAGCGTCCCGGGACTAGCGGGAGGCCCCGGGGAGCTGTTTTTT. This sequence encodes CASSVPGLAGGPGELFF. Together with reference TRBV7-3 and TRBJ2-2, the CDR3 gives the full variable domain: GAGVSQTPSNKVTEKGKYVELRCDPISGHTALYWYRQSLGQGPEFLIYFQGTGAADDSGLPNDRFFAVRPEGSVSTLKIQRTERGDSAVYLCASSVPGLAGGPGELFFGEGSRLTVL.

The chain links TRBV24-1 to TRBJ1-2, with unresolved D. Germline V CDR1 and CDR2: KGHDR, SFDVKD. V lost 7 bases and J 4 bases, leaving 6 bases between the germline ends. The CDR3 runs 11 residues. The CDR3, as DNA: TGTGCCACCAGCGGACTCTATGGCTACACCTTC. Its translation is CATSGLYGYTF.

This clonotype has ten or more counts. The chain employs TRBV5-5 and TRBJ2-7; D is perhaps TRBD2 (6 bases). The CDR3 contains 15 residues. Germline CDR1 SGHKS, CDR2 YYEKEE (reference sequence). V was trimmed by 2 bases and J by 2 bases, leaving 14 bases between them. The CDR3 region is CASSFEAGRTYEQYF. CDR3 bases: TGTGCCAGCAGCTTTGAGGCAGGGAGGACCTACGAGCAGTACTTC. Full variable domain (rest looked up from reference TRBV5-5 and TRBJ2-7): DAGVTQSPTHLIKTRGQQVTLRCSPISGHKSVSWYQQVLGQGPQFIFQYYEKEERGRGNFPDRFSARQFPNYSSELNVNALLLGDSALYLCASSFEAGRTYEQYFGPGTRLTVT.

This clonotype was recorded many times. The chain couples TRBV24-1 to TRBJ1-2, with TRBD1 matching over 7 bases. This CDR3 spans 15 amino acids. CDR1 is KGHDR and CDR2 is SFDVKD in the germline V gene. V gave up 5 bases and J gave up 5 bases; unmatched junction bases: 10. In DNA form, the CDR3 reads TGTGCCACCAGTGGCCCCGGGACAGACGATTATGGCTACACCTTC. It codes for CATSGPGTDDYGYTF.

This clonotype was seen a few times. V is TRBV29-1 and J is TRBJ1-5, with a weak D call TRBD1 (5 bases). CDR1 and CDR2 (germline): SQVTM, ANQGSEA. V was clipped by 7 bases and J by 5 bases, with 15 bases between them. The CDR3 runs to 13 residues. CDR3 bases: TGCAGCGCTGGTTCAGGGCCGGATCAGCCCCAGCATTTT. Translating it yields CSAGSGPDQPQHF. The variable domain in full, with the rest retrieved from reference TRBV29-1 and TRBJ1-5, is SAVISQKPSRDICQRGTSLTIQCQVDSQVTMMFWYRQQPGQSLTLIATANQGSEATYESGFVIDKFPISRPNLTFSTLTVSNMSPEDSSIYLCSAGSGPDQPQHFGDGTRLSIL.